This TCR beta chain is drawn from a study of blood T cell repertoires in COVID-19. Turning to the study itself: The United States, Italy and Spain provided the acute and convalescent COVID-19 samples.

Recruitment covered 20 to 25 US areas and drew participants whose ages spanned about 18 to 90 years. Before being deemed recovered, Cohort 3 donors had two negative PCRs, clearance, or symptom resolution. This CDR3 comprises 17 residues. In germline, CDR1 is SGHNT, CDR2 YENEEA. J lost 2 bases, V lost 6 bases, and 12 bases had no gene match. Authors' data handling: The authors estimated nucleated cell counts from reference gene primer amplification. The table came from immunoSEQ multiplex PCR; TCRdb's copy has only in-frame clones and leaves some out. D and trimming were read from the DNA, whereas the V and J calls and clone size are those reported in that table. The sample includes a few hundred thousand clones, more than 80% seen only once; the top ten take 1.1%.

The material sequenced was PBMCs or T cells enriched from blood (not recorded which). V and J are TRBV11-3 and TRBJ2-5; 10 positions agree with TRBD1. The source of this sequence is a man aged 25 to 40 who had recovered from COVID-19. The CDR3 spells CASSRGSGQGNQETQYF. The CDR3 DNA sequence: TGTGCCAGCAGTAGGGGGTCGGGACAGGGGAATCAAGAGACCCAGTACTTC.